The 27 T cell receptor beta chains in this list originate from one sample, sequenced in a study of shared clonotypes between healthy human individuals. Only in-frame clones appear in the TCRdb table, and some are missing; sequencing was by immunoSEQ multiplex PCR. The sample lists fewer than 1 million clones; 95% to 97% were seen once. Naive CD8 isolation took CD45RO-negative cells positively selected for CCR7 and excluded terminally differentiated effector memory CD45RA+ cells. Sequenced sample: naive CD8+ T cells sorted from blood. These receptors all stem from a man aged 25 to 40 in good health.

The chain recombines TRBV6-1 with TRBJ2-5, with D perhaps TRBD1 (5 bases). Germline-derived CDR1 and CDR2 are MNHNS and SASEGT. V was cut by 8 bases and J by 2 bases, with 12 bases left in between. The CDR3 length is 13 residues. CDR3 sequence reads: CASLGQRQETQYF. In DNA form, the CDR3 reads TGTGCCAGCTTGGGGCAGAGACAAGAGACCCAGTACTTC.

The V call is TRBV2, the J call TRBJ2-6, with D uncertain. Per germline, CDR1 SNHLY and CDR2 FYNNEI. This CDR3 region has 16 residues. V was pared by 3 bases and J by 0 bases, with 9 bases between. The CDR3 coding sequence is TGTGCCAGCAGTGATCCCCGAAGCTCTGGGGCCAACGTCCTGACTTTC. Residues: CASSDPRSSGANVLTF.

As for this clone: The junction does not match germline at one end; this may be a read error. This chain uses TRBV27 with TRBJ2-3; D gene unclear. This CDR3 region has 14 residues. Germline V gene sequence: CDR1 MNHEY, CDR2 SMNVEV (reference sequence). CDR3 nucleotides: TGTGCCAGCAATTTATGGGGTGGCACAGATACGCAGTATTTT. This encodes CASNLWGGTDTQYF.

This sequence joins TRBV23-1 and TRBJ1-5; tentative D call: TRBD1 (6 bases). TRBV23-1 carries the ORF label, with uncertain function. The ends were cut back, 9 bases at V and 5 bases at J, with 14 bases in the middle. This CDR3 has 13 residues. The CDR3 loop reads CASRPGAYQPQHF. CDR3 DNA sequence: TGCGCCAGTCGTCCGGGGGCATATCAGCCCCAGCATTTT.

The CDR3 reads CSGEGASGGEQFF. The CDR3 coding sequence is TGCAGCGGAGAGGGGGCCTCGGGCGGTGAGCAGTTCTTC. The V call is TRBV29-1, the J call TRBJ2-1, with TRBD1 identical over 7 bases. Trimming cost V 7 bases and J 9 bases; bases outside gene matches: 12. This CDR3 spans 13 amino acids. The germline V gene encodes CDR1 SQVTM and CDR2 ANQGSEA.

The J gene is TRBJ2-1, the V gene TRBV9; 11 nucleotides match TRBD2. The germline gives CDR1 SGDLS, CDR2 YYNGEE. The CDR3 length is 15 residues. V gave up 3 bases and J gave up 7 bases; unmatched junction bases: 6. The CDR3 region is CASSGTSGSPNEQFF. The DNA for the CDR3 is TGTGCCAGCAGCGGGACTAGCGGGTCTCCGAATGAGCAGTTCTTC. The full variable domain, its missing parts supplied by reference TRBV9 and TRBJ2-1, is DSGVTQTPKHLITATGQRVTLRCSPRSGDLSVYWYQQSLDQGLQFLIQYYNGEERAKGNILERFSAQQFPDLHSELNLSSLELGDSALYFCASSGTSGSPNEQFFGPGTRLTVL.

The chain joins TRBV7-9 to TRBJ1-2; 7 bases are a match to TRBD1. This CDR3 has 16 residues. The trim removed 2 bases at V and 8 bases at J, leaving 14 bases unmatched. Germline-derived CDR1 and CDR2 are SEHNR and FQNEAQ (reference sequence). The CDR3, as DNA: TGTGCCAGCAGCTTAAGCTCAGGACCGAACAGGGGCGGCTACACCTTC. Translation: CASSLSSGPNRGGYTF.

The rearrangement joins TRBV27 to TRBJ2-7; D gene unclear. Germline CDR1 MNHEY, CDR2 SMNVEV (reference sequence). This CDR3 contains 16 residues. The V end lost 5 bases, the J end lost 6 bases, and 23 bases lay between the germline ends. The CDR3 nucleotides are TGTGCCAGCAGTCTCTTGGCAGGAACACAACCCCCCGAGCAGTACTTC. This translates into CASSLLAGTQPPEQYF.

V gene TRBV29-1 combines with J gene TRBJ1-2; 9 nucleotides line up with TRBD1. This CDR3 contains 17 residues. V shed 6 bases, J shed 6 bases, and the junction held 20 bases outside the gene matches. Germline loops: CDR1 SQVTM, CDR2 ANQGSEA. Written as DNA, the CDR3 is TGCAGCGTCTTTCTAATACCCGGGACAGGGACGATCGATGGCTACACCTTC. This encodes CSVFLIPGTGTIDGYTF.

This clone has just a few counts. This chain joins TRBV11-2 and TRBJ1-2, with TRBD1 matching over 8 bases. Germline V gene data show CDR1 as SGHAT and CDR2 as FQNNGV. With 4 bases clipped from V and 4 bases from J, the junction kept 11 bases outside the gene matches. The CDR3 runs to 16 residues. DNA for the CDR3: TGTGCCAGCAGCTCTCTCCGGGACAGGAGAGCCTATGGCTACACCTTC. It is translated as CASSSLRDRRAYGYTF.

The chain has TRBV10-3 and TRBJ2-6, with unresolved D. The germline CDR1 and CDR2 sequences are ENHRY and SYGVKD. V was cut by 0 bases and J by 3 bases, with 9 bases left in between. This CDR3 is built from 16 residues. The CDR3 loop reads CAISESEVYGANVLTF. CDR3 nucleotides: TGTGCCATCAGTGAGTCAGAAGTCTATGGGGCCAACGTCCTGACTTTC.

The rearrangement uses TRBV7-6 and TRBJ2-1, with 10 positions matching TRBD2. Germline-derived CDR1 and CDR2 are SGHVS and FNYEAQ. The ends lost 6 bases at V and 4 bases at J; junction bases unmatched: 12. The CDR3 loop spans 17 amino acids. CDR3: CASSPAGWTSGYNEQFF. CDR3 DNA sequence: TGTGCCAGCAGTCCAGCTGGATGGACTAGCGGATACAATGAGCAGTTCTTC.

The CDR3 sequence is CASSQDSGTGNTIYF. The DNA of the CDR3 is TGCGCCAGCAGCCAAGATTCGGGGACTGGAAACACCATATATTTT. The chain links TRBV4-3 to TRBJ1-3; D remains ambiguous. Germline-derived CDR1 and CDR2 are LGHNA and YSLEER. This CDR3 comprises 15 residues. Trimming removed 0 bases from V and 2 bases from J, with 8 bases in between.

This clone has just one count. The rearrangement joins TRBV2 to TRBJ1-5; D remains unclear. This CDR3 is built from 14 residues. Trimming stripped 4 bases from V and 0 bases from J, with 7 bases between. CDR1 and CDR2 (germline): SNHLY, FYNNEI. CDR3 amino acids: CASSGRFSNQPQHF. The CDR3 region has the DNA TGTGCCAGCAGTGGACGGTTTAGCAATCAGCCCCAGCATTTT.

The V and J genes are TRBV29-1 and TRBJ2-1; no definite D call. The CDR3 has 12 residues. From germline, CDR1 is SQVTM and CDR2 ANQGSEA. V was shortened by 6 bases and J by 4 bases, with 10 bases between the two germline ends. CDR3: CSVIRLYNEQFF. The CDR3 bases are TGCAGCGTCATAAGGCTGTACAATGAGCAGTTCTTC.

The CDR3 DNA reads as TGTGCCACTACAGGACTAGCGGTTTACAATGAGCAGTTCTTC. Translated, it gives CATTGLAVYNEQFF. The rearrangement uses TRBV28 and TRBJ2-1; 10 nucleotides line up with TRBD2. The V segment lost 10 bases and the J segment 4 bases; nucleotides outside the gene matches: 7. CDR1 is MDHEN, CDR2 SYDVKM, per germline. This CDR3 region has 14 residues. Looking up the rest from reference TRBV28 and TRBJ2-1 gives the full variable domain: DVKVTQSSRYLVKRTGEKVFLECVQDMDHENMFWYRQDPGLGLRLIYFSYDVKMKEKGDIPEGYSVSREKKERFSLILESASTNQTSMYLCATTGLAVYNEQFFGPGTRLTVL.

V usage is TRBV7-6 and J usage is TRBJ1-1; D is unresolved. CDR1 and CDR2 (germline): SGHVS, FNYEAQ. The germline V and J ends were trimmed by 1 base and 5 bases, with 14 bases remaining between them. The length of the CDR3 is 15 residues. The CDR3: CASSLGTWGGTEAFF. CDR3 bases: TGTGCCAGCAGCTTAGGAACTTGGGGTGGAACTGAAGCTTTCTTT.

V gene TRBV5-6 combines with J gene TRBJ1-1; TRBD1 agrees at 7 bases. The CDR3 has 16 amino acids. V lost 2 bases to trimming and J lost 0 bases; unmatched junction nucleotides: 7. CDR1 is SGHDT, CDR2 YYEEEE, per germline. CDR3 sequence reads: CASSLRDSGMNTEAFF. CDR3 DNA: TGTGCCAGCAGCTTACGGGACAGTGGAATGAACACTGAAGCTTTCTTT.

The chain combines TRBV11-2 with TRBJ2-1, with 12 nucleotides matching TRBD2. Germline CDR1 SGHAT, CDR2 FQNNGV. The CDR3 extends over 17 amino acids. Unmatched junction bases numbered 9, after V lost 1 base and J lost 8 bases. This chain's CDR3 is CASSLVASGRAGDEQFF. The CDR3 DNA is TGTGCCAGCAGCTTAGTGGCTAGCGGGAGGGCCGGGGATGAGCAGTTCTTC.

V is TRBV27 and J is TRBJ2-3, with 15 bases lining up with TRBD2. Germline V gene sequence: CDR1 MNHEY, CDR2 SMNVEV (reference sequence). The CDR3 has 16 amino acids. The junction had 8 bases not matched to a gene; V was cut back by 6 bases and J by 7 bases. CDR3 in amino acids: CASSAGLAGGPNTQYF. CDR3 in DNA: TGTGCCAGCAGCGCTGGACTAGCGGGAGGGCCGAATACGCAGTATTTT.

The chain couples TRBV7-9 to TRBJ2-1; TRBD1 matches at 8 bases. Germline V gene lookup returns CDR1 SEHNR and CDR2 FQNEAQ (reference sequence). The CDR3 is made up of 15 amino acids. V was pared by 2 bases and J by 3 bases, with 3 bases of the junction left unmatched. Here the CDR3 DNA reads TGTGCCAGCAGCTTAAACAGGGGGATCTACAATGAGCAGTTCTTC. This sequence encodes CASSLNRGIYNEQFF.

The chain uses TRBV7-9 and TRBJ2-7; no firm D call. Per germline, CDR1 SEHNR and CDR2 FQNEAQ (reference sequence). There are 14 residues in the CDR3. Trimming pared 4 bases from V and 7 bases from J, leaving 17 bases between. The CDR3 spells CASSSTESPLEQYF. DNA for the CDR3: TGTGCCAGCAGCTCGACCGAAAGCCCTCTAGAGCAGTACTTC.

The chain combines TRBV7-2 with TRBJ1-3, with unresolved D. Germline V gene lookup returns CDR1 SGHTA and CDR2 FQGNSA. The CDR3 is 15 residues long. With 2 bases removed from V and 0 bases from J, the gap between germline ends came to 8 bases. The CDR3 region has the DNA TGTGCCAGCAGCTTATTAGCTGGCTCTGGAAACACCATATATTTT. This gives the protein CASSLLAGSGNTIYF.

CDR3 region: CASSQDDSAGLRDRQYF. Here the CDR3 DNA reads TGCGCCAGCAGCCAAGATGATAGCGCAGGTCTTCGTGATCGGCAGTACTTC. The chain has TRBV4-1 and TRBJ2-7, with D tentatively TRBD2 (5 bases). Germline V gene data show CDR1 as MGHRA and CDR2 as YSYEKL. V was pared by 0 bases and J by 9 bases, with 24 bases between. CDR3 length equals 17 residues.

This chain connects TRBV11-2 to TRBJ2-1, with 12 bases that match TRBD1. Germline lookup yields CDR1 SGHAT and CDR2 FQNNGV. V lost 8 bases and J lost 8; bases outside the gene matches: 10. The CDR3 runs 15 residues. The CDR3 region is CASLTGTGGRDEQFF. Here the CDR3 DNA reads TGTGCCAGCCTTACCGGGACAGGGGGCCGAGATGAGCAGTTCTTC. The full variable domain, with the rest looked up from reference TRBV11-2 and TRBJ2-1, is EAGVAQSPRYKIIEKRQSVAFWCNPISGHATLYWYQQILGQGPKLLIQFQNNGVVDDSQLPKDRFSAERLKGVDSTLKIQPAKLEDSAVYLCASLTGTGGRDEQFFGPGTRLTVL.

This chain connects TRBV19 to TRBJ2-7, with D hard to call. The germline CDR1 and CDR2 sequences are LNHDA and SQIVND (reference sequence). The germline V and J ends were trimmed by 3 bases and 0 bases, with 6 bases remaining between them. The CDR3 runs 13 residues. CDR3 residues: CASSIRHSYEQYF. The CDR3 DNA sequence: TGTGCCAGTAGTATCAGGCACTCCTACGAGCAGTACTTC.

This clone was found once. The V gene is TRBV4-1, the J gene TRBJ2-1, with D uncertain. The germline V gene has CDR1 MGHRA and CDR2 YSYEKL. With 0 bases removed from V and 9 bases from J, the gap between germline ends came to 6 bases. The CDR3 covers 12 residues. The CDR3 protein is CASSQDGGEQFF. The CDR3 DNA follows: TGCGCCAGCAGCCAAGATGGCGGTGAGCAGTTCTTC.